This is a list of T cell receptor beta chains from one sample in a study of T cells after yellow fever vaccination. MiXCR, run by TCRdb on the 5' RACE reads, gives a single entry per CDR3 protein. Among around 530,000 distinct CDR3 sequences, roughly a sixth were seen once, and the ten largest hold around 16%. The sample consisted of PBMCs, taken more than 4 days after the first yellow fever vaccination. All receptors come from a man younger than 30 who received the YFV17D yellow fever vaccine. Both conserved end residues are part of each CDR3. A D gene is named only where the DNA matches it firmly. Clone size is not always given. Where it is, it says once, few, many or a class for expanded clones.

J	D	size	V	CDR3	DNA
TRBJ2-3	NA	few	TRBV5-1	CASSLGQGWTDTQYF	TGCGCCAGCAGCTTGGGGCAGGGTTGGACAGATACGCAGTATTTT
TRBJ2-1	NA	NA	TRBV4-3	CASSQGVLDNEQFF	TGCGCCAGCAGCCAAGGTGTTTTAGACAATGAGCAGTTCTTC
TRBJ1-4	NA	NA	TRBV10-1	CASRRTETNEKLFF	TGCGCCAGCAGAAGGACAGAGACGAATGAAAAACTGTTTTTT
TRBJ2-1	TRBD2	NA	TRBV4-3	CASSQDVGGRAGGRNEQFF	TGCGCCAGCAGCCAAGATGTGGGGGGTCGAGCGGGGGGGCGAAATGAGCAGTTCTTC
TRBJ2-7	NA	NA	TRBV18	CASSPPADAQQLYF	TGTGCCAGCTCACCACCGGCTGACGCCCAGCAGCTGTACTTC
TRBJ1-1	TRBD1	few	TRBV4-2	CASSQGTGPEAFF	TGTGCCAGCAGCCAAGGGACAGGGCCTGAAGCTTTCTTT
TRBJ2-1	TRBD2	NA	TRBV27	CASSFRGVRGYNEQFF	TGTGCCAGCAGTTTCCGGGGGGTTAGGGGCTACAATGAGCAGTTCTTC
TRBJ2-6	TRBD1	NA	TRBV11-1	CARGPKGQTGSGANVLTF	TGTGCCCGCGGGCCTAAAGGACAGACAGGGTCTGGGGCCAACGTCCTGACTTTC
TRBJ2-6	NA	NA	TRBV19	CASRFPPGSSGANVLTF	TGTGCCAGTAGATTCCCCCCTGGGTCCTCTGGGGCCAACGTCCTGACTTTC
TRBJ2-2	NA	few	TRBV5-1	CASSLNSRGTGELFF	TGCGCCAGCAGCCTGAATAGCCGGGGGACCGGGGAGCTGTTTTTT
TRBJ2-5	NA	many	TRBV6-2/TRBV6-3	CASSYREQETQYF	TGTGCCAGCAGTTACAGGGAACAAGAGACCCAGTACTTC
TRBJ1-2	NA	many	TRBV20-1	CSMGTPNYGYTF	TGCAGTATGGGGACACCGAACTATGGCTACACCTTC
TRBJ2-5	TRBD2	many	TRBV20-1	CSARDLSGGALETQYF	TGCAGTGCTAGAGATCTGAGCGGGGGGGCCTTGGAGACCCAGTACTTC
TRBJ2-1	TRBD2	many	TRBV7-3	CASSLLAGGPNEQFF	TGTGCCAGCAGCTTACTAGCGGGGGGGCCCAATGAGCAGTTCTTC
TRBJ1-4	TRBD1	NA	TRBV20-1	CSASLTRDSNEKLFF	TGCAGTGCTTCCCTTACCCGGGACAGTAATGAAAAACTGTTTTTT
TRBJ2-1	TRBD1	NA	TRBV2	CASIKGQRYNEQFF	TGTGCCAGCATTAAGGGACAGAGATACAATGAGCAGTTCTTC
TRBJ1-3	NA	NA	TRBV4-1	CASSQEGETLGNTIYF	TGCGCCAGCAGCCAAGAAGGGGAAACCCTTGGAAACACCATATATTTT
TRBJ1-1	TRBD1	few	TRBV4-1	CASSQLPGGSAFF	TGCGCCAGCAGCCAGCTCCCAGGGGGCTCGGCTTTCTTT
TRBJ1-5	TRBD1	few	TRBV4-1	CASSRKDRDDQPQHF	TGCGCCAGCAGCCGAAAGGACAGGGACGATCAGCCCCAGCATTTT
TRBJ1-2	NA	few	TRBV6-5	CASNPLGQIEGYTF	TGTGCCAGCAACCCCTTGGGGCAGATAGAGGGCTACACCTTC
TRBJ2-4	TRBD1	few	TRBV6-5	CASSLTPTDREKNIQYF	TGTGCCAGCAGTTTAACCCCTACCGACAGGGAGAAAAACATTCAGTACTTC
TRBJ2-3	NA	few	TRBV5-1	CASSLNLQGTDTQYF	TGCGCCAGCAGCTTGAATCTCCAGGGCACAGATACGCAGTATTTT
TRBJ1-2	TRBD1	few	TRBV30	CAWRPFWDRGFSYTF	TGTGCCTGGAGGCCATTCTGGGACAGGGGGTTTAGCTACACCTTC
TRBJ1-1	NA	few	TRBV18	CASSLNNGGVNTEAFF	TGTGCCAGCTCTCTTAATAACGGGGGCGTGAACACTGAAGCTTTCTTT
TRBJ2-5	NA	NA	TRBV7-9	CASSSRTAWETQYF	TGTGCCAGCAGCTCTCGGACTGCTTGGGAGACCCAGTACTTC
TRBJ2-1	NA	few	TRBV7-8	CASSSLRDQGLYNEQFF	TGTGCCAGCAGCTCCTTGCGGGACCAGGGCCTCTACAATGAGCAGTTCTTC
TRBJ2-5	NA	many	TRBV27	CASSLARGSQETQYF	TGTGCCAGCAGTCTAGCTCGGGGGAGCCAAGAGACCCAGTACTTC
TRBJ2-7	NA	few	TRBV12-3/TRBV12-4	CASSRAGVSEQYF	TGTGCCAGCAGCCGAGCAGGGGTAAGCGAGCAGTACTTC
TRBJ2-1	NA	few	TRBV24-1	CATSLPAGEQFF	TGTGCCACCAGTCTTCCCGCGGGGGAGCAGTTCTTC
TRBJ1-6	NA	once	TRBV6-2/TRBV6-3	CASSYDGASSVVDSPLHF	TGTGCCAGCAGTTACGACGGGGCATCCTCAGTCGTGGATTCACCCCTCCACTTT
TRBJ2-5	NA	NA	TRBV27	CASSKPGQKETQYF	TGTGCCAGCAGTAAGCCCGGACAAAAAGAGACCCAGTACTTC
TRBJ2-7	NA	NA	TRBV5-1	CASSMGDVQSYEQYF	TGCGCCAGCAGCATGGGGGACGTTCAAAGTTACGAGCAGTACTTC
TRBJ2-3	NA	NA	TRBV10-3	CAIRYAALTDTQYF	TGTGCCATCCGGTACGCGGCACTCACAGATACGCAGTATTTT
TRBJ1-2	NA	NA	TRBV7-9	CASSPNDRTALNYGYTF	TGTGCCAGCAGCCCCAACGACAGGACCGCGTTAAACTATGGCTACACCTTC
TRBJ2-6	NA	many	TRBV20-1	CSARRGASGANVLTF	TGCAGTGCTAGAAGGGGAGCCTCTGGGGCCAACGTCCTGACTTTC
TRBJ1-5	NA	NA	TRBV12-3/TRBV12-4	CASSPTTGPRSNQPQHF	TGTGCCAGCAGTCCCACAACTGGGCCGAGGAGCAATCAGCCCCAGCATTTT
TRBJ1-6	NA	few	TRBV4-3	CASSQARTDAYNSPLHF	TGCGCCAGCAGCCAAGCTAGGACTGACGCCTATAATTCACCCCTCCACTTT
TRBJ2-7	NA	NA	TRBV5-1	CASSLMRQTIHEQYF	TGCGCCAGCAGCTTGATGAGACAGACTATCCACGAGCAGTACTTC
TRBJ2-3	NA	few	TRBV21-1	CANHSVEYQRDPNREGTDTQYF	TGTGCCAACCATAGCGTGGAATATCAACGGGACCCGAATAGGGAGGGCACAGATACGCAGTATTTT
TRBJ2-2	TRBD1	NA	TRBV6-1	CASSHTTGSTGELFF	TGTGCCAGCAGTCATACGACAGGGTCCACCGGGGAGCTGTTTTTT
TRBJ2-1	TRBD2	NA	TRBV3-1	CASSQGTRQNEQFF	TGTGCCAGCAGCCAAGGGACTAGACAAAATGAGCAGTTCTTC
TRBJ1-4	NA	few	TRBV27	CASSSSTDTEKLFF	TGTGCCAGCAGTTCATCGACGGATACTGAAAAACTGTTTTTT
TRBJ1-3	NA	NA	TRBV12-3/TRBV12-4	CASRIQSTGNTIYF	TGTGCCAGCAGGATACAGTCTACTGGAAACACCATATATTTT
TRBJ2-1	TRBD2	NA	TRBV4-2	CASSHQLAGAYNEQFF	TGTGCCAGCAGCCACCAACTAGCGGGGGCCTACAATGAGCAGTTCTTC
TRBJ1-3	TRBD1	many	TRBV7-9	CASSATRRTGGAFGNTIYF	TGTGCCAGCAGCGCTACGCGACGTACAGGGGGCGCCTTTGGAAACACCATATATTTT
TRBJ2-7	TRBD1	NA	TRBV20-1	CSAAQGTGVTYEQYF	TGCAGTGCTGCCCAAGGGACAGGGGTAACCTACGAGCAGTACTTC
TRBJ2-1	NA	NA	TRBV5-1	CASSFDSDLNEQFF	TGCGCCAGCAGCTTTGACAGCGATCTCAATGAGCAGTTCTTC
TRBJ1-5	NA	many	TRBV7-3	CASSSFPGQPQHF	TGTGCCAGCAGCTCCTTTCCGGGCCAGCCCCAGCATTTT
TRBJ2-1	NA	NA	TRBV29-1	CSVGRHGQSSYNEQFF	TGCAGCGTTGGACGGCACGGACAGAGCTCCTACAATGAGCAGTTCTTC
TRBJ1-2	NA	few	TRBV20-1	CSAPQPNYGYTF	TGCAGTGCCCCGCAGCCTAACTATGGCTACACCTTC
TRBJ2-5	TRBD1	few	TRBV5-1	CASSLGIDRADRETQYF	TGCGCCAGCAGCTTGGGGATAGACAGGGCTGACCGAGAGACCCAGTACTTC